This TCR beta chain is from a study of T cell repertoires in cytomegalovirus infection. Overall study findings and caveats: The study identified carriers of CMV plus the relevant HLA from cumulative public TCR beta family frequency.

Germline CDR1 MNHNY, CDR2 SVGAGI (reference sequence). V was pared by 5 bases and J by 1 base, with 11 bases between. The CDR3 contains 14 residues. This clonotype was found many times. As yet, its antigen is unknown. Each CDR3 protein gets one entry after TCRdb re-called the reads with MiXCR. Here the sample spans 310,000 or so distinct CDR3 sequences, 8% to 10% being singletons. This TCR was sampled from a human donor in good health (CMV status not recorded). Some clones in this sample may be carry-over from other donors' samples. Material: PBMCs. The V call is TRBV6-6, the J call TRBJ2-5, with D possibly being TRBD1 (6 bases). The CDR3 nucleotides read TGTGCCAGCAGTCCCGGGACATCCCAAGAGACCCAGTACTTC. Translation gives CASSPGTSQETQYF.